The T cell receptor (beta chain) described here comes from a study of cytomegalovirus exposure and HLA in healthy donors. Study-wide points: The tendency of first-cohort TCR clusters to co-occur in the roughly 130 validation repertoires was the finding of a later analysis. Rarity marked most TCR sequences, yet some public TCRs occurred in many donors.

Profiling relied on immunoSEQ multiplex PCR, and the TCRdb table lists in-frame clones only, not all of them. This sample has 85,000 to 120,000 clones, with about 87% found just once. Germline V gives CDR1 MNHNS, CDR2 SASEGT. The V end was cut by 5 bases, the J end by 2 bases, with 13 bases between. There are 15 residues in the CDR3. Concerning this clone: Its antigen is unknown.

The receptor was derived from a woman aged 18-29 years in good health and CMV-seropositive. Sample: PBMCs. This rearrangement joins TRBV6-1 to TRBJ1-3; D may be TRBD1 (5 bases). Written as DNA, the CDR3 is TGTGCCAGCAGTCCAGGGTGGGGCCCTGGAAACACCATATATTTT. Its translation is CASSPGWGPGNTIYF.